This TCR beta chain was captured in a study of T cells after yellow fever vaccination (dated by TCRdb to between 2017 and 2020). Background on the whole study: Libraries from fractions with low cell numbers were prepared with the SMART-Seq v4 Ultra Low Input RNA kit. Blood was drawn at multiple timepoints before and after primary and secondary immunization, with bulk PBMC replicates and cell subsets isolated. The cohort comprised two healthy male donors, one aged 18 to 29 and one aged 30 to 40 years. To follow T-cell clones before and after primary and booster YFV17D yellow fever vaccination, bulk TCR alpha and beta repertoires were sequenced over time.

Synthesis of TCR cDNA relied on 5'RACE template switching, a step that introduced a universal primer site along with unique molecular identifiers. Priming of cDNA synthesis was performed from both the TCR alpha and TCR beta constant segments. Library amplification used two PCR steps, and the second PCR step added sample barcodes and sequencing adapters. Sequencing of the libraries was done on either Illumina HiSeq 2500 (2x100 bp) or NovaSeq (2x150 bp). As for how the authors treated the data: MIGEC handled demultiplexing of reads and collapsing into UMI consensus sequences, while MiXCR performed V(D)J alignment. Using edgeR on replicate PBMC samples, clonotypes were called vaccine-responding if FDR was below 0.01 and the log2 fold change was above 5 up to day 15. Each bulk clonotype was labeled CD4 or CD8 based on which sequenced repertoire, CD4 or CD8, contained the clonotype at higher abundance. TCRdb reprocessing: public reads trimmed at Q25 with fastp, clones called with MiXCR, in-frame beta chains kept. CDR3 protein sequences are deduplicated, and each keeps its most common genes and DNA. These V and J calls rely on TCRdb rather than the paper's analysis. For this sample the table gives 450,000 to 600,000 distinct CDR3 sequences, of which around a sixth were detected only once. The ten top clones hold about 18% of the sample.

Broader findings and caveats from the paper: A small share of clonotypes was detected in both CD4 and CD8 compartments, with the overlap likely arising from convergent recombination. Compared with the primary T-cell response, the secondary T-cell response was faster but weaker, reaching its peak on day 5 rather than on day 15. FACS-sorted repertoires could contain abundant contaminating clonotypes from the bulk population, so computational filtering was required. After the booster, most clones that had expanded after primary vaccination were detected again (about 97% of CD4 and around 88% of CD8), suggesting broad maintenance of memory. Only two donors were included in the study, so the extent to which the findings can be generalized is limited.

Per the publication, the treatment or condition label means: live attenuated yellow fever vaccine strain. Two biological replicates of bulk PBMCs were collected at each blood-draw timepoint. A standard Ficoll-Paque protocol was used to isolate PBMCs from peripheral blood. RNA was extracted with TriZol from bulk PBMCs, CD4 and CD8 fractions, and dextramer-positive and dextramer-negative fractions. As concerns this clonotype: Its antigen remains undetermined. No base quality information exists; no much larger clone differs at one position.

CDR3 length: 15 amino acids, cysteine to phenylalanine. Only CDR3 DNA remains: 45 bases, in frame from the first base. At the junction V is shortened by 8 bases and J by 4 bases; bases outside the gene matches: 13. The germline V gene yields MNHEY for CDR1 and SVGEGT for CDR2. This chain is built from TRBV6-2 or TRBV6-3 and TRBJ2-5; TRBD2 lines up with 7 middle nucleotides. This sequence was found in a man aged 18 to 30 who received the YFV17D yellow fever vaccine. The source material was PBMCs, sampled 4 to 6 days after the first yellow fever vaccination. The CDR3 protein: CASGDGGGLRETQYF. The nucleotides read TGTGCCAGCGGTGATGGGGGGGGTCTTCGAGAGACCCAGTACTTC.